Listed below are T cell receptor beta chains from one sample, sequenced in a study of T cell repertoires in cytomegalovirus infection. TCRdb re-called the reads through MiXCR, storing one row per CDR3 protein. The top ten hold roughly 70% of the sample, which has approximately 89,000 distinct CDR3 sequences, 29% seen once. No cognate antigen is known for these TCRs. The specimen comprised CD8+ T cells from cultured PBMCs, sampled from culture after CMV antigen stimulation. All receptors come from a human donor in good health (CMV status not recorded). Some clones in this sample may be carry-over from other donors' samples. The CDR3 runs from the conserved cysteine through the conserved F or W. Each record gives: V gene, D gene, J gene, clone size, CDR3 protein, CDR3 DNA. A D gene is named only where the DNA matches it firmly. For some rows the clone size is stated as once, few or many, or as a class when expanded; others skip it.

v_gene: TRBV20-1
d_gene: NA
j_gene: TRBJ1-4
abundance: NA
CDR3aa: CSARVPLNEKLFF
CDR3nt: TGCAGTGCTAGAGTCCCCCTTAATGAAAAACTGTTTTTT

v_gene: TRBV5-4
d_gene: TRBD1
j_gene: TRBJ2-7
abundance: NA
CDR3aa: CASSTTGAYEQYF
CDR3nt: TGTGCCAGCAGCACCACAGGGGCCTACGAGCAGTACTTC

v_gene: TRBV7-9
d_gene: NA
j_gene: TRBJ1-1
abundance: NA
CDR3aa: CASSSTAITEAFF
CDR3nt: TGTGCCAGCAGCTCGACAGCAATCACTGAAGCTTTCTTT

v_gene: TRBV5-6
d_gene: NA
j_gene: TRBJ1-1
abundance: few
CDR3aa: CASSNSADTEAFF
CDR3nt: TGTGCCAGCAGCAACAGCGCGGACACTGAAGCTTTCTTT

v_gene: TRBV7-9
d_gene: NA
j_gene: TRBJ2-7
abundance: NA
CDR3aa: CASSASHRYEQYF
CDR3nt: TGTGCCAGCAGCGCCTCCCATCGCTACGAGCAGTACTTC

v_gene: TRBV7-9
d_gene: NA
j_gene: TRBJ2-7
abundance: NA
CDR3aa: CASSLARGAQYEQYF
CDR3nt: TGTGCCAGCAGCTTAGCAAGGGGGGCCCAGTACGAGCAGTACTTC

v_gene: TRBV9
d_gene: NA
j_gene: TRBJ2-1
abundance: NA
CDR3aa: CASSVGAEPSYNEQFF
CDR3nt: TGTGCCAGCAGCGTAGGTGCGGAGCCTTCCTACAATGAGCAGTTCTTC

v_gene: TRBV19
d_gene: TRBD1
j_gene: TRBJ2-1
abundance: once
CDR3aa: CASSLLTGAHEQFF
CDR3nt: TGTGCCAGTAGTTTACTAACAGGGGCGCATGAGCAGTTCTTC

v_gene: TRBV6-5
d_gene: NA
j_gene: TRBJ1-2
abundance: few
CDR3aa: CASSYSRTNYGYTF
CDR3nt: TGTGCCAGCAGTTACTCTAGAACTAACTATGGCTACACCTTC

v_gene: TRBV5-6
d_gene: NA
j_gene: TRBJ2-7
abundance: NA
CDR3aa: CASSLTGGRSTYEQYF
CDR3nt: TGTGCCAGCAGCTTAACAGGTGGCAGGTCAACCTACGAGCAGTACTTC

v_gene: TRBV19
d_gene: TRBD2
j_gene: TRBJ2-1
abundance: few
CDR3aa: CASSITSGGFFSYNEQFF
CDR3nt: TGTGCCAGTAGTATAACTAGCGGGGGATTTTTCTCCTACAATGAGCAGTTCTTC

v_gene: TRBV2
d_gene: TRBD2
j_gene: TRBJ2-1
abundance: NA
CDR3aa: CASSVAGAYNEQFF
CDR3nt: TGTGCCAGCAGTGTTGCGGGGGCCTACAATGAGCAGTTCTTC

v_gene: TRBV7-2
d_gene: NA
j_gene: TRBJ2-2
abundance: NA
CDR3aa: CASSLSLAGTGELFF
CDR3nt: TGTGCCAGCAGCTTATCACTAGCCGGCACCGGGGAGCTGTTTTTT

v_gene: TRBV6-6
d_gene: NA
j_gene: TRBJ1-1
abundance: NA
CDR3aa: CASSYSNSVHNTEAFF
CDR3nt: TGTGCCAGCAGTTACTCGAACTCGGTACACAACACTGAAGCTTTCTTT

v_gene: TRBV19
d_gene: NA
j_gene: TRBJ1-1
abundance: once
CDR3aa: CASSGPFNTEAFF
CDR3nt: TGTGCCAGTAGTGGACCTTTTAACACTGAAGCTTTCTTT

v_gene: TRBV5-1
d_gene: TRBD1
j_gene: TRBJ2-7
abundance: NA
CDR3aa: CASSPPPGQTDSYEQYF
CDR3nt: TGCGCCAGCAGCCCGCCCCCGGGACAGACAGACTCCTACGAGCAGTACTTC

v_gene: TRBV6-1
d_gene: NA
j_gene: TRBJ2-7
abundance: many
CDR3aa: CASSEHRVGSYEQYF
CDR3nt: TGTGCCAGCAGTGAACACAGGGTGGGCTCCTACGAGCAGTACTTC

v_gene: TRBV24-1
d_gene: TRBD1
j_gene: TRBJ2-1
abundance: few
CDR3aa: CATSDLDRENEQFF
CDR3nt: TGTGCCACCAGTGATCTGGACAGGGAGAATGAGCAGTTCTTC

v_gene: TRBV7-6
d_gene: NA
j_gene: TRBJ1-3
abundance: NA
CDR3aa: CASGGNTIYF
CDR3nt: TGTGCCTCGGGTGGAAACACCATATATTTT